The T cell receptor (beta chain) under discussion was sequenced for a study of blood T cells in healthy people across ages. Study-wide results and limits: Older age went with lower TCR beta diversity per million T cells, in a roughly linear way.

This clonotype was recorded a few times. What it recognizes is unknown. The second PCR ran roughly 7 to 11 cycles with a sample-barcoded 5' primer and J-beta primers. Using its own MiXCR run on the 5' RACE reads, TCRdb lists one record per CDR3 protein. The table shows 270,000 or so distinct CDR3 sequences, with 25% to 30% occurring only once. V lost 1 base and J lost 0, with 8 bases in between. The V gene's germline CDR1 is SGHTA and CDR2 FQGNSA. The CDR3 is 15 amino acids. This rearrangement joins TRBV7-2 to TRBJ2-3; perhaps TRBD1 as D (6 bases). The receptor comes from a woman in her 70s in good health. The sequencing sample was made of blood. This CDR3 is CASSLDQGSTDTQYF. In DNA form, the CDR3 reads TGTGCCAGCAGCTTAGATCAGGGGAGCACAGATACGCAGTATTTT.